Each of the 5 T cell receptor beta chains below was sequenced from the same sample in a study of T cell repertoires and Cas9 in healthy adults. The repertoire was sequenced with immunoSEQ multiplex PCR; TCRdb's copy has only in-frame clones and lacks some. This table has over 20,000 clones, about 90% appearing once. Sequences were obtained from CD4+ effector T cells (CD127+, CD25-, CD137-, CD154-) from PBMCs; culture status not recorded. The receptors were sampled from a human donor in good health.

The V call is TRBV6-5, the J call TRBJ1-2; D is uncertain. The CDR3 has 15 residues. Germline CDR1 MNHEY, CDR2 SVGAGI. Trimming removed 6 bases from V and 3 bases from J, with 17 bases in between. CDR3 sequence reads: CASSSILDEDYGYTF. The CDR3 region has the DNA TGTGCCAGCAGCTCCATCCTGGACGAAGACTATGGCTACACCTTC.

This clone was detected once. The chain recombines TRBV7-2 with TRBJ1-6; D remains ambiguous. The germline V and J ends were trimmed by 5 bases and 5 bases, with 10 bases remaining between them. The germline V gene has CDR1 SGHTA and CDR2 FQGNSA. The CDR3 has 14 amino acids. The CDR3 loop reads CASSDRHDNSPLHF. The CDR3 coding sequence is TGTGCCAGCAGCGATAGACACGATAATTCACCCCTCCACTTT. Variable domain in full (rest from reference TRBV7-2 and TRBJ1-6): GAGVSQSPSNKVTEKGKDVELRCDPISGHTALYWYRQSLGQGLEFLIYFQGNSAPDKSGLPSDRFSAERTGGSVSTLTIQRTQQEDSAVYLCASSDRHDNSPLHFGNGTRLTVT.

A few counts support this clone. The genes are TRBV5-1 and TRBJ2-1; no clear D. V lost 5 bases and J 4 bases, leaving 10 bases between the germline ends. The CDR3 runs to 13 residues. CDR1 and CDR2 (germline): SGHRS, YFSETQ. The CDR3 loop reads CASSGDQYNEQFF. CDR3 bases: TGCGCCAGCAGTGGGGATCAGTACAATGAGCAGTTCTTC.

The chain is built from TRBV7-2 and TRBJ2-5; tentative D call: TRBD1 (5 bases). The V end was cut by 1 base, the J end by 6 bases, with 12 bases between. Germline V gene lookup returns CDR1 SGHTA and CDR2 FQGNSA. The CDR3 length is 14 residues. The chain's CDR3 is CASSLGQPPQTQYF. CDR3 in DNA: TGTGCCAGCAGCTTAGGACAGCCTCCTCAGACCCAGTACTTC.

The genes are TRBV5-1 and TRBJ1-4; D gene uncertain. V shed 0 bases and J shed 0 bases, with 6 bases lying between them. CDR3 length: 15 residues. Germline V gene lookup returns CDR1 SGHRS and CDR2 YFSETQ. DNA for the CDR3: TGCGCCAGCAGCTTGGGCAGTGCAACTAATGAAAAACTGTTTTTT. Amino acid sequence: CASSLGSATNEKLFF.